These 21 T cell receptor beta chains were all obtained from the same sample, sequenced in a study of beta chain features in type 1 diabetes. Findings and limits, study-wide: Within each of all four CD4+ subsets, Type 1 diabetes patients had TCRB CDR3s that were moderately but significantly shorter.

Sequenced material consisted of expressed TCRB transcripts (all of the isolated RNA was reverse transcribed). The method was immunoSEQ multiplex PCR; TCRdb's version includes in-frame clones alone and lacks a portion of them. The sample records under 300,000 clones, approximately 15% being singletons. Their recognized antigens are unknown. Sequencing was done on a sample of naive CD4+ T cells from blood. The receptors here all came from a man younger than 45 with type 1 diabetes.

The CDR3 loop is CASRGAGRNTGELFF. CDR3 nucleotides: TGTGCCAGCAGGGGGGCAGGGCGTAACACCGGGGAGCTGTTTTTT. J is TRBJ2-2 and V is TRBV2, with a tentative D call TRBD1 (6 bases). This CDR3 is built from 15 residues. Germline CDR1 is SNHLY and CDR2 is FYNNEI. The germline V and J ends were trimmed by 6 bases and 2 bases, with 13 bases remaining between them.

The chain couples TRBV6-5 to TRBJ2-7, with D tentatively TRBD2 (7 bases). The CDR3 length is 15 residues. Trimming took off 3 bases at V and 4 bases at J, with 16 bases between the two ends. Germline V gene sequence: CDR1 MNHEY, CDR2 SVGAGI. CDR3 residues: CASSYGTGGEYEQYF. The CDR3 DNA is TGTGCCAGCAGTTATGGTACGGGGGGCGAGTACGAGCAGTACTTC.

The chain recombines TRBV2 with TRBJ1-1; D is undetermined. Trimming cost V 6 bases and J 11 bases, with 13 bases left between them. Germline V gene data show CDR1 as SNHLY and CDR2 as FYNNEI. The CDR3 is 11 amino acids. This CDR3 reads CASSLNAGAFF. Written as DNA, the CDR3 is TGTGCCAGCAGCCTAAACGCGGGGGCTTTCTTT.

This rearrangement joins TRBV5-1 to TRBJ1-2, with TRBD1 identical over 7 bases. In germline, CDR1 is SGHRS, CDR2 YFSETQ. The trim removed 2 bases at V and 8 bases at J, leaving 6 bases unmatched. The CDR3 has 13 residues. The CDR3 DNA sequence: TGCGCCAGCAGCTTAGACAGGGTCGGGGGCTACACCTTC. Its protein product is CASSLDRVGGYTF.

The V gene is TRBV6-5, the J gene TRBJ2-2, with 8 bases identical to TRBD2. The CDR3 sequence is 14 residues long. The germline gives CDR1 MNHEY, CDR2 SVGAGI. Unmatched junction bases numbered 10, after V lost 10 bases and J lost 6 bases. The CDR3 nucleotides read TGTGCCACACGGGGGACTAGTGGATCCGGGGAGCTGTTTTTT. This sequence encodes CATRGTSGSGELFF.

J is TRBJ2-3 and V is TRBV11-2; 13 bases agree with TRBD2. With V trimmed by 5 bases and J by 7 bases, 9 bases remained unmatched. From germline, CDR1 is SGHAT and CDR2 FQNNGV. The CDR3 is 16 amino acids. The CDR3 DNA is TGTGCCAGCAGCCGCGCCGGGACTAGCGGGGTGAATACGCAGTATTTT. Encoded protein: CASSRAGTSGVNTQYF.

In this sample, this clone turned up a few times. The chain combines TRBV29-1 with TRBJ2-3; tentatively, D is TRBD2 (6 bases). The CDR3 sequence is 16 residues long. The V end was cut by 0 bases, the J end by 0 bases, with 13 bases between. Germline CDR1 reads SQVTM; CDR2 reads ANQGSEA. CDR3 sequence reads: CSVEDEASASTDTQYF. DNA of the CDR3: TGCAGCGTTGAAGATGAAGCTAGCGCTAGCACAGATACGCAGTATTTT.

This clone showed up just a few times. The V gene is TRBV29-1, the J gene TRBJ1-4; 8 bases line up with TRBD1. CDR3 length equals 14 residues. V lost 4 bases and J lost 6; bases outside the gene matches: 7. Germline lookup yields CDR1 SQVTM and CDR2 ANQGSEA. The CDR3 sequence is CSVARTGRDEKLFF. CDR3 DNA sequence: TGCAGCGTTGCCCGGACAGGGAGGGATGAAAAACTGTTTTTT. Variable domain in full (rest from reference TRBV29-1 and TRBJ1-4): SAVISQKPSRDICQRGTSLTIQCQVDSQVTMMFWYRQQPGQSLTLIATANQGSEATYESGFVIDKFPISRPNLTFSTLTVSNMSPEDSSIYLCSVARTGRDEKLFFGSGTQLSVL.

This clone was observed a handful of times. The chain uses TRBV5-1 and TRBJ2-5; perhaps TRBD2 as D (6 bases). Trimming cost V 4 bases and J 1 base, with 14 bases left between them. CDR1 and CDR2 from the germline V gene are SGHRS and YFSETQ. The length of the CDR3 is 15 residues. In DNA, the CDR3 is TGCGCCAGCAGCGACTCCCCGCGGGGCCAAGAGACCCAGTACTTC. The encoded protein is CASSDSPRGQETQYF.

The chain uses TRBV5-6 and TRBJ1-1; D is possibly TRBD1 (6 bases). In germline, CDR1 is SGHDT, CDR2 YYEEEE. Trimming took 1 base from V and 4 from J, leaving 17 bases between them. The CDR3 sequence is 16 residues long. The CDR3: CASSLREGRGGTEAFF. Here the CDR3 DNA reads TGTGCCAGCAGCTTGAGGGAGGGAAGGGGGGGCACTGAAGCTTTCTTT.

This sequence joins TRBV5-1 and TRBJ1-6; D remains unclear. The CDR3 totals 15 residues. V dropped 4 bases and J dropped 9 bases, with 17 bases sitting between them. Germline V gives CDR1 SGHRS, CDR2 YFSETQ. The CDR3 DNA sequence: TGCGCCAGCAGCCCCGGGTTCGAGAGGAGTTCACCCCTCCACTTT. Its translation: CASSPGFERSSPLHF. Drawing the rest from reference TRBV5-1 and TRBJ1-6, the complete variable domain is KAGVTQTPRYLIKTRGQQVTLSCSPISGHRSVSWYQQTPGQGLQFLFEYFSETQRNKGNFPGRFSGRQFSNSRSEMNVSTLELGDSALYLCASSPGFERSSPLHFGNGTRLTVT.

The rearrangement joins TRBV5-1 to TRBJ2-3; D possibly corresponds to TRBD1 (5 bases). The CDR3 contains 12 residues. The V gene lost 1 base and the J gene lost 14 bases, with 14 bases spanning the gap. Germline values: CDR1 SGHRS, CDR2 YFSETQ. The CDR3 loop is CASSLSSRVWYF. DNA for the CDR3: TGCGCCAGCAGCTTGTCGAGCAGGGTGTGGTATTTT. The complete variable domain, with remaining parts taken from reference TRBV5-1 and TRBJ2-3, reads KAGVTQTPRYLIKTRGQQVTLSCSPISGHRSVSWYQQTPGQGLQFLFEYFSETQRNKGNFPGRFSGRQFSNSRSEMNVSTLELGDSALYLCASSLSSRVWYFGPGTRLTVL.

The V and J genes are TRBV2 and TRBJ2-1; D remains ambiguous. The CDR3 loop spans 13 amino acids. V was clipped by 5 bases and J by 5 bases, with 10 bases between them. Germline CDR1 and CDR2: SNHLY and FYNNEI. This chain's CDR3 is CASSTGRDNEQFF. DNA for the CDR3: TGTGCCAGCAGTACCGGTCGGGACAATGAGCAGTTCTTC.

The CDR3 nucleotides read TGTGCCATCAGTGAATTCCAGGGTGAAGAGACCCAGTACTTC. This codes for CAISEFQGEETQYF. V usage is TRBV10-3 and J usage is TRBJ2-5, with D possibly TRBD1 on 5 matching bases. This CDR3 has 14 residues. Germline V gene data show CDR1 as ENHRY and CDR2 as SYGVKD. With 3 bases removed from V and 3 bases from J, the gap between germline ends came to 11 bases.

This clone has only a few counts. The chain uses TRBV7-9 and TRBJ2-7, with no clear D. In germline, CDR1 is SEHNR, CDR2 FQNEAQ (reference sequence). V dropped 8 bases and J dropped 2 bases, with 10 bases sitting between them. The CDR3 length is 12 residues. The CDR3 nucleotides read TGTGCCAGCGGGCTTGAAACCTACGAGCAGTACTTC. Translation gives CASGLETYEQYF.

This clone was observed a few times. The chain is built from TRBV30 and TRBJ2-7, with 9 positions matching TRBD2. Per germline, CDR1 GTSNPN and CDR2 SVGIG (reference sequence). CDR3 length: 14 amino acids. The V and J ends lost 7 bases and 3 bases, in that order; junction bases with no gene match: 10. The CDR3 spells CASQGLAGFYEQYF. CDR3 bases: TGTGCCTCCCAGGGGCTAGCGGGATTCTACGAGCAGTACTTC.

The chain combines TRBV30 with TRBJ2-7; D may be TRBD2 (6 bases). The V end was cut by 2 bases, the J end by 6 bases, with 20 bases between. The CDR3 sequence is 15 residues long. Germline CDR1 GTSNPN, CDR2 SVGIG (reference sequence). CDR3 nucleotide sequence: TGTGCCTGGAGTCTACGTCCAGCGGGTCTATCCGAGCAGTACTTC. It encodes CAWSLRPAGLSEQYF.

V and J are TRBV6-5 and TRBJ1-6; D uncertain. This CDR3 comprises 15 residues. Trimming stripped 5 bases from V and 4 bases from J, with 12 bases between. Germline V gene lookup returns CDR1 MNHEY and CDR2 SVGAGI. Here the CDR3 reads CASSATDRYNSPLHF. In nucleotides, the CDR3 is TGTGCCAGCAGTGCGACTGATCGGTATAATTCACCCCTCCACTTT.

The chain has TRBV14 and TRBJ1-4; TRBD1 aligns across 9 bases. CDR3 length equals 19 residues. Per germline, CDR1 SGHDN and CDR2 FVKESK. V shed 1 base, J shed 4 bases, and the junction held 13 bases outside the gene matches. Here the CDR3 reads CASSQGLQGARPYNEKLFF. For the CDR3, the DNA is TGTGCCAGCAGCCAAGGTTTACAGGGGGCGAGACCTTATAATGAAAAACTGTTTTTT. The full variable domain, its missing parts supplied by reference TRBV14 and TRBJ1-4, is EAGVTQFPSHSVIEKGQTVTLRCDPISGHDNLYWYRRVMGKEIKFLLHFVKESKQDESGMPNNRFLAERTGGTYSTLKVQPAELEDSGVYFCASSQGLQGARPYNEKLFFGSGTQLSVL.

V gene TRBV6-4 combines with J gene TRBJ1-2, with D possibly TRBD1 on 6 matching bases. The germline V gene has CDR1 MRHNA and CDR2 SNTAGT. There are 14 residues in the CDR3. The germline V and J ends were trimmed by 1 base and 5 bases, with 11 bases remaining between them. CDR3 loop: CASSDLGAEYGYTF. The CDR3 bases are TGTGCCAGCAGTGACTTGGGGGCGGAGTATGGCTACACCTTC.

There are a few counts of this clone. The chain employs TRBV7-8 and TRBJ1-2; unclear D gene. Deletions cut 8 bases from V and 2 bases from J, with 9 bases between. In germline, CDR1 is SGHVS, CDR2 FQNEAQ. The CDR3 consists of 12 residues. CDR3 sequence (DNA): TGTGCCAGCCTTGGCCCGAACTATGGCTACACCTTC. Translated: CASLGPNYGYTF.